This TCR beta chain was profiled in a study of cytotoxic CD8 clonotypes in ibrutinib-treated CLL. This clone was found once. Repertoires were generated with immunoSEQ multiplex PCR, while TCRdb's copy carries only in-frame clones and drops some. This table has about 300,000 clones, roughly 67% appearing once. The V gene end was trimmed by 6 bases and the J gene end by 9 bases; junction bases not matched to a gene: 8. The CDR3 contains 13 residues. CDR1 and CDR2 (germline): SNHLY, FYNNEI. This clonotype originated in a human donor with chronic lymphocytic leukemia. The chain links TRBV2 to TRBJ2-1, with 7 positions matching TRBD1. The sequences come from PBMCs, collected after 36 months of ibrutinib treatment. CDR3 DNA: TGTGCCAGCAGAACAGGACAGGCGGGTGAGCAGTTCTTC. This codes for CASRTGQAGEQFF.